This T cell receptor beta chain was captured in a study of blood T cell repertoires in COVID-19. Study details: Whether acute or convalescent, the COVID-19 samples came from the United States, Italy and Spain. Sample material is recorded as cDNA or gDNA derived from T cells, B-cell-depleted T cells, or PBMCs.

Across about two dozen US areas, participants ranged in age from about 18 to 100 years. This CDR3 region has 15 residues. V was trimmed by 6 bases and J by 4 bases, leaving 18 bases between them. Germline lookup yields CDR1 SGHRS and CDR2 YFSETQ. Measured with immunoSEQ multiplex PCR; TCRdb has only the in-frame clones, and not every one. There are around 250,000 clones in the sample; about 90% occur only once, and 1% to 1.5% lies in the top ten. The receptor comes from a human donor in a cohort exposed to, infected with or recovered from COVID-19 (not recorded which). The donor label of this sample is uncertain. The source material was PBMCs or T cells enriched from blood (not recorded which). V usage is TRBV5-1 and J usage is TRBJ2-3, with unresolved D. The CDR3 loop reads CASMESRGWSDTQYF. Written as DNA, the CDR3 is TGCGCCAGCATGGAGTCGAGAGGCTGGTCAGATACGCAGTATTTT.